This TCR beta chain was captured by sequencing in a study of Graves' ophthalmopathy and Graves' hyperthyroidism. Findings of the study overall: A 13-signature model separated ophthalmopathy from stable hyperthyroidism, reaching around 88% sensitivity and 81.08% specificity cross-validated.

The authors amplified TCR beta CDR3 regions from RNA transcripts. The first round was an RT-PCR with HTBI primers, and the second round was a multiplex PCR. TCRdb analysed the multiplex PCR reads with MiXCR anew, one entry per CDR3 protein. Of a few hundred thousand distinct CDR3 sequences listed, roughly 21% are singletons. CDR3 size: 14 residues. Trimming took 0 bases from V and 9 from J, leaving 12 bases between them. In germline, CDR1 is GTSNPN, CDR2 SVGIG (reference sequence). Hyperthyroidism showing no ophthalmopathy within 18 months of follow-up was stable. The source of the PBMCs was 10 ml of fresh peripheral blood. Concerning this clonotype: Its antigen is unidentified.

This TCR derives from a young woman with stable Graves' hyperthyroidism. This sequence joins TRBV30 and TRBJ1-6; D possibly corresponds to TRBD1 (5 bases). Sequencing was performed on peripheral blood. The CDR3, as DNA: TGTGCCTGGAGTGTTGGGGACGCCTTTTCACCCCTCCACTTT. This translates into CAWSVGDAFSPLHF.